This T cell receptor (beta chain) was sequenced for a study of control samples from healthy donors and cancer patients. Here immunoSEQ multiplex PCR was the method, and the copy in TCRdb shows in-frame clones only, minus some. The sample includes about 95,000 clones, just under 85% seen only once; the top ten take 15% to 20%. The germline V and J ends were trimmed by 2 bases and 6 bases, with 13 bases remaining between them. The CDR3 is made up of 14 amino acids. The V gene's germline CDR1 is MNHNS and CDR2 SASEGT. Source material: blood. This sequence originates from a man younger than 40 in good health. The J gene is TRBJ1-2, the V gene TRBV6-1; possible D gene TRBD1, 6 bases. The CDR3 reads CASSELWGAHGYTF. The DNA of the CDR3 is TGTGCCAGCAGTGAACTTTGGGGGGCGCATGGCTACACCTTC.